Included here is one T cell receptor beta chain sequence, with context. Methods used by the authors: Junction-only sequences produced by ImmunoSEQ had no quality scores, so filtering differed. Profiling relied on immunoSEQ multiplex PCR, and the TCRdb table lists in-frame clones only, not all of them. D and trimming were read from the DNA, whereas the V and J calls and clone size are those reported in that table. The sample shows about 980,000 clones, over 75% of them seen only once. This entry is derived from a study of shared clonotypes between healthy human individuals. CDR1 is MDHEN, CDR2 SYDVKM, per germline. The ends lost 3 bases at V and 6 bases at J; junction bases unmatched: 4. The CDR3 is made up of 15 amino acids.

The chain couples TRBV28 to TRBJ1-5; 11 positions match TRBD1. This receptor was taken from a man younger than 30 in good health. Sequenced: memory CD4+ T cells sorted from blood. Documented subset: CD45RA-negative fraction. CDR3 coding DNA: TGTGCCAGCAGTTTGCCGGGACAGGGGGTTCAGCCCCAGCATTTT. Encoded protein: CASSLPGQGVQPQHF.